Listed below are T cell receptor beta chains from one sample, sequenced in a study of T-cell reconstitution after alpha-beta-depleted transplantation in children. TCRdb independently ran MiXCR on the PCR reads; one entry per CDR3 protein. The sample shows fewer than 550,000 distinct CDR3 sequences, about 11% of them seen only once. The sequenced sample was PBMCs, obtained before TCRalphabeta/CD19-depleted stem cell transplant. Receptors were obtained from a child aged 2 to 15 with inherited bone marrow failure, due to receive a stem cell transplant. The CDR3 runs from the conserved cysteine through the conserved F or W. D genes are given only for firm matches. The size of a clone is reported for some rows only, either as once, few or many, or as a class for expanded clones.

>many|TRBJ2-3|TRBD1|TRBV29-1
TGCAGCGTTGAAAGACAGGGGCCCGAGTATTTT
CSVERQGPEYF
>-|TRBJ2-7|TRBD2|TRBV5-1
TGCGCCAGCAGCTTGCCTGCCACCGAGACTAGCGGGAGCAACTCCTACGAGCAGTACTTC
CASSLPATETSGSNSYEQYF
>few|TRBJ2-7|-|TRBV2
TGTGCCAGCAGTGGCGACAGGGAGGTATGGGAGCAGTACTTC
CASSGDREVWEQYF
>many|TRBJ1-1|-|TRBV12-3/TRBV12-4
TGTGCCAGCAGTGCCGGGACTACTGAAGCTTTCTTT
CASSAGTTEAFF
>few|TRBJ2-6|TRBD2|TRBV11-1
TGTGCCAGCAGCCAAATAGGGACTAGCGTAAGCTCTGGGGCCAACGTCCTGACTTTC
CASSQIGTSVSSGANVLTF
>many|TRBJ2-7|-|TRBV16
TGTGCCAGCAGCCAGAGAAGGGGACCCTACGAGCAGTACTTC
CASSQRRGPYEQYF
>many|TRBJ1-6|-|TRBV6-5
TGTGCCAGCAGTTACGGGGGGCAGAGTTCACCCCTCCACTTT
CASSYGGQSSPLHF
>few|TRBJ1-3|-|TRBV29-1
TGCAGCGTTGGCGGAAACCCTGGAAACACCATATATTTT
CSVGGNPGNTIYF
>many|TRBJ2-1|TRBD2|TRBV4-1
TGCGCCAGCAGCCAGGTAGCGGGAGGGGGTAGAAATGAGCAGTTCTTC
CASSQVAGGGRNEQFF
>many|TRBJ2-7|-|TRBV29-1
TGCAGCGTTGAAAATTCGGCCCTGGATGGCTACGAGCAGTACTTC
CSVENSALDGYEQYF
>many|TRBJ2-5|-|TRBV5-1
TGCGCCAGCAGCTTGGCAGGGTTCGGAGAGACCCAGTACTTC
CASSLAGFGETQYF
>many|TRBJ2-5|-|TRBV30
TGTGCCTGGAGACGGGACCAAGAGACCCAGTACTTC
CAWRRDQETQYF
>few|TRBJ2-7|-|TRBV7-8
TGTGCCAGCAGCTTAAAAGTAGGTTACTACGAGCAGTACTTC
CASSLKVGYYEQYF
>many|TRBJ2-1|-|TRBV7-9
TGTGCCAGCAGCTTAGAGTTCGACGCCAGCTCCTACAATGAGCAGTTCTTC
CASSLEFDASSYNEQFF
>-|TRBJ1-1|-|TRBV29-1
TGCAGCGTCCGACTTGACACTGAAGCTTTCTTT
CSVRLDTEAFF
>-|TRBJ2-7|-|TRBV20-1
TGCAGTGCTGTCGACCGGGGCTACCCCTACGAGCAGTACTTC
CSAVDRGYPYEQYF
>few|TRBJ2-5|TRBD2|TRBV10-3
TGTGCCATCAGTGATTCGGTGGCTAGCGGGATAGGGGAGACCCAGTACTTC
CAISDSVASGIGETQYF
>many|TRBJ2-1|TRBD2|TRBV20-1
TGCAGCGGTCGGACTAGCGCAGCGGATGAGCAGTTCTTC
CSGRTSAADEQFF
>few|TRBJ2-3|TRBD2|TRBV30
TGTGCCTGGAGCCCCCTAGCGGAGAGCACAGATACGCAGTATTTT
CAWSPLAESTDTQYF
>many|TRBJ2-1|-|TRBV27
TGTGCCAGCAGTTTCCGAGCGTCCAATGAGCAGTTCTTC
CASSFRASNEQFF
>many|TRBJ2-1|-|TRBV4-3
TGCGCCAGCAGCCAAGTGGGGGGGCTTGAGCAGTTCTTC
CASSQVGGLEQFF
>-|TRBJ2-2|TRBD1|TRBV5-4
TGTGCCAGCAGCCGGGACAGGAGGAACACCGGGGAGCTGTTTTTT
CASSRDRRNTGELFF
>-|TRBJ2-1|-|TRBV7-2
TGTGCCAGCAGCTTAGTGTCAGGGACTGCCCCCCTCAATGAGCAGTTCTTC
CASSLVSGTAPLNEQFF
>many|TRBJ2-3|-|TRBV14
TGTGCCAGCAGCCAACAAGGCGAGATCGATACGCAGTATTTT
CASSQQGEIDTQYF
>-|TRBJ2-5|TRBD2|TRBV4-3
TGCGCCAGCAGCCAAGATGGACTAGCGGGAGGGCCCTGGGAGACCCAGTACTTC
CASSQDGLAGGPWETQYF
>-|TRBJ2-1|TRBD2|TRBV6-1
TGTGCCAGCAGTGCGAATAGCGGGAGGGATTTCGATGAGCAGTTCTTC
CASSANSGRDFDEQFF
>-|TRBJ2-7|-|TRBV23-1
TGCGCCAGGGGACGAGAAGGGTGCTCCTACGAGCAGTACTTC
CARGREGCSYEQYF
>many|TRBJ2-3|-|TRBV11-2
TGTGCCAGCAGCTCCTCCGTGTACGCGAGCACAGATACGCAGTATTTT
CASSSSVYASTDTQYF